This T cell receptor beta chain was retrieved from a study of blood T cells in healthy people across ages. The people who gave samples were healthy Caucasians from Russia, aged 6 to 90. Germline lookup yields CDR1 MNHEY and CDR2 SVGEGT. Trimming cost V 8 bases and J 8 bases, with 18 bases left between them. This CDR3 contains 14 residues. A second PCR, run for roughly 7 to 11 cycles, used a sample-barcoded 5' primer plus a J-beta primer mix. Sequencing of every sample gave 2.5 million or more CDR3-containing paired-end reads. Each CDR3 protein gets one entry after TCRdb re-called the 5' RACE reads with MiXCR. The sample shows roughly 1,700,000 distinct CDR3 sequences, 28% of them seen only once.

The clonotype was recovered from a woman in her 30s in good health. The chain recombines TRBV6-2 or TRBV6-3 with TRBJ1-4; perhaps TRBD1 as D (6 bases). The source material was blood. CDR3 sequence: CASDPTGGAEKLFF. In nucleotides, the CDR3 is TGTGCCAGCGATCCTACCGGGGGCGCGGAAAAACTGTTTTTT.